The next 22 T cell receptor beta chains were all read from a single sample in a study of T cell responses to AZD1222 COVID-19 vaccine. TCRdb's table, derived via immunoSEQ multiplex PCR, lists solely in-frame clones and lacks some. The table has 120,000 or so clones, about 90% seen once; the top ten hold approximately 10%. Specimen: peripheral blood, collected on day 0 of AZD1222 vaccination. These receptors were taken from an adult in good health.

The CDR3, as DNA: TGTGCCTGGAGGGCAGGAGCCAAAAACATTCAGTACTTC. Translating gives CAWRAGAKNIQYF. This rearrangement joins TRBV30 to TRBJ2-4, with D uncertain. V was pared by 3 bases and J by 0 bases, with 6 bases between. The CDR3 covers 13 residues. The V gene's germline CDR1 is GTSNPN and CDR2 SVGIG (reference sequence).

This rearrangement joins TRBV7-2 to TRBJ1-3, with no clear D. Trimming removed 7 bases at V and 2 bases at J, with 15 bases between. CDR3 length: 15 residues. Germline values: CDR1 SGHTA, CDR2 FQGNSA. The CDR3 reads CASTSGPSPGNTIYF. In DNA form, the CDR3 reads TGTGCCAGCACCTCCGGCCCGAGCCCTGGAAACACCATATATTTT. The variable domain in full, completed from reference TRBV7-2 and TRBJ1-3, reads GAGVSQSPSNKVTEKGKDVELRCDPISGHTALYWYRQSLGQGLEFLIYFQGNSAPDKSGLPSDRFSAERTGGSVSTLTIQRTQQEDSAVYLCASTSGPSPGNTIYFGEGSWLTVV.

The rearrangement uses TRBV11-2 and TRBJ2-7; the D gene could be TRBD1 or TRBD2 (5 bases each). The V gene lost 3 bases and the J gene lost 4 bases, with 10 bases spanning the gap. CDR1 and CDR2 from the germline V gene are SGHAT and FQNNGV. This CDR3 contains 13 residues. The CDR3 sequence: CASSFGTMYEQYF. The DNA for the CDR3 is TGTGCCAGCAGCTTTGGGACCATGTACGAGCAGTACTTC. Drawing the rest from reference TRBV11-2 and TRBJ2-7, the complete variable domain is EAGVAQSPRYKIIEKRQSVAFWCNPISGHATLYWYQQILGQGPKLLIQFQNNGVVDDSQLPKDRFSAERLKGVDSTLKIQPAKLEDSAVYLCASSFGTMYEQYFGPGTRLTVT.

The chain employs TRBV7-2 and TRBJ1-2; TRBD1 matches 7 bases. The CDR3 is 15 amino acids. Per the germline V gene, CDR1 is SGHTA and CDR2 is FQGNSA. The J segment lost 6 bases and the V segment lost 1 base, leaving 8 bases of the junction unmatched. The CDR3 loop is CASSLGGQTRDGYTF. The CDR3, as DNA: TGTGCCAGCAGCTTAGGGGGACAGACGAGAGATGGCTACACCTTC.

The CDR3 protein is CASSPLAGGVDTGELFF. The CDR3 DNA reads TGTGCCAGCAGCCCGTTAGCGGGAGGGGTCGACACCGGGGAGCTGTTTTTT. The chain carries TRBV5-5 and TRBJ2-2; 11 bases fit TRBD2. V was pared by 4 bases and J by 3 bases, with 8 bases of the junction left unmatched. The CDR3 has 17 amino acids. Germline V gene sequence: CDR1 SGHKS, CDR2 YYEKEE (reference sequence).

The V gene is TRBV30, the J gene TRBJ1-5, with D perhaps TRBD1 (6 bases). V lost 2 bases, J lost 6 bases, and 11 bases lay in between. The length of the CDR3 is 13 residues. Germline V gene lookup returns CDR1 GTSNPN and CDR2 SVGIG (reference sequence). The CDR3 DNA sequence: TGTGCCTGGAGTTTCGGGGGCGGTCAGCCCCAGCATTTT. Translating gives CAWSFGGGQPQHF.

The rearrangement links TRBV28 to TRBJ2-3; D gene uncertain. V was shortened by 6 bases and J by 2 bases, with 9 bases between the two germline ends. The V gene's germline CDR1 is MDHEN and CDR2 SYDVKM. This CDR3 spans 13 amino acids. The CDR3 sequence is CASRRVNTDTQYF. CDR3 sequence (DNA): TGTGCCAGCAGACGGGTGAACACAGATACGCAGTATTTT.

The J gene is TRBJ2-1, the V gene TRBV3-1 (or the pseudogene TRBV3-2); 12 bases are shared with TRBD2. The V segment lost 4 bases and the J segment 10 bases; nucleotides outside the gene matches: 14. From germline, CDR1 is LGHDT and CDR2 YNNKEL (reference sequence). CDR3 length: 17 residues. This CDR3 reads CASSPSRLAGGGREQFF. The DNA for the CDR3 is TGTGCCAGCAGCCCGTCCCGGCTAGCGGGGGGGGGCAGGGAGCAGTTCTTC.

The J gene is TRBJ2-3, the V gene TRBV13; D is unclear. Germline lookup yields CDR1 PRHDT and CDR2 FYEKMQ (reference sequence). The CDR3 totals 12 residues. Trimming removed 5 bases from V and 6 bases from J, with 9 bases in between. The CDR3 DNA sequence: TGTGCCAGCAGCGTCGCCTGGGATACGCAGTATTTT. Translating it yields CASSVAWDTQYF.

The V gene is TRBV11-3, the J gene TRBJ2-7, with 7 bases fitting TRBD1. J gave up 2 bases and V 2 bases, and 9 bases lay outside the gene matches. The V gene's germline CDR1 is SGHNT and CDR2 YENEEA. This CDR3 has 16 residues. CDR3 loop: CASSLYRDRITYEQYF. CDR3 DNA: TGTGCCAGCAGCTTATATAGGGACAGAATTACCTACGAGCAGTACTTC.

The chain carries TRBV7-2 and TRBJ2-4; TRBD2 matches 8 bases. Looked up from germline, CDR1 is SGHTA and CDR2 is FQGNSA. This CDR3 has 15 residues. V was clipped by 8 bases and J by 6 bases; unmatched bases: 12. The CDR3 DNA follows: TGTGCCAGCGGCTACCGGACTAGCCCTACAAACATTCAGTACTTC. This encodes CASGYRTSPTNIQYF.

The V and J genes are TRBV19 and TRBJ1-4, with 8 nucleotides matching TRBD1. The CDR3 covers 13 residues. Germline CDR1 is LNHDA and CDR2 is SQIVND (reference sequence). V trimming: 10 bases; J trimming: 5 bases; junction bases outside the gene matches: 6. CDR3: CATRDRPNEKLFF. The CDR3 nucleotides read TGTGCCACCAGGGACAGGCCGAATGAAAAACTGTTTTTT. The full variable domain, rest sourced from reference TRBV19 and TRBJ1-4, is DGGITQSPKYLFRKEGQNVTLSCEQNLNHDAMYWYRQDPGQGLRLIYYSQIVNDFQKGDIAEGYSVSREKKESFPLTVTSAQKNPTAFYLCATRDRPNEKLFFGSGTQLSVL.

The chain combines TRBV12-3 or TRBV12-4 with TRBJ1-2; 7 bases line up with TRBD1. This CDR3 has 13 residues. The V and J ends lost 4 bases and 8 bases, in that order; junction bases with no gene match: 7. CDR3 region: CASSSGTAQGYTF. The CDR3 bases are TGTGCCAGCAGTTCGGGGACAGCCCAGGGCTACACCTTC.

This sequence joins TRBV5-6 and TRBJ1-2, with unresolved D. Per germline, CDR1 SGHDT and CDR2 YYEEEE. The V end lost 4 bases, the J end lost 5 bases, and 12 bases lay between the germline ends. The CDR3 has 13 amino acids. The CDR3 spells CASSQWADYGYTF. CDR3 sequence (DNA): TGTGCCAGCAGCCAGTGGGCGGATTATGGCTACACCTTC. The variable domain in full, with the rest retrieved from reference TRBV5-6 and TRBJ1-2, is DAGVTQSPTHLIKTRGQQVTLRCSPKSGHDTVSWYQQALGQGPQFIFQYYEEEERQRGNFPDRFSGHQFPNYSSELNVNALLLGDSALYLCASSQWADYGYTFGSGTRLTVV.

This clone has just a few counts. The chain couples TRBV10-2 to TRBJ2-7; a weak D match, TRBD1 (6 bases). The CDR3 extends over 16 amino acids. CDR1 WSHSY and CDR2 SAAADI come from the germline V gene. Trimming pared 6 bases from V and 7 bases from J, leaving 25 bases between. This CDR3 reads CASRRGTTTPYEEQYF. CDR3 coding DNA: TGCGCCAGCAGAAGGGGGACAACCACCCCCTACGAAGAGCAGTACTTC.

The gene calls are TRBV30 and TRBJ1-2; 8 bases line up with TRBD1. Unmatched junction bases numbered 6, after V lost 2 bases and J lost 7 bases. Germline V lookup: CDR1 GTSNPN, CDR2 SVGIG (reference sequence). CDR3 length equals 13 residues. The CDR3 spells CAWSRQGLGGYTF. The CDR3 DNA is TGTGCCTGGAGTCGACAGGGGTTAGGTGGCTACACCTTC.

The chain uses TRBV5-6 and TRBJ2-2; 9 bases match TRBD2. The CDR3 extends over 18 amino acids. Germline loops: CDR1 SGHDT, CDR2 YYEEEE. V dropped 4 bases and J dropped 0; count of bases not matched to a gene: 10. The CDR3 sequence is CASSAGTSLDANTGELFF. CDR3 nucleotide sequence: TGTGCCAGCAGCGCCGGGACTAGCCTCGACGCGAACACCGGGGAGCTGTTTTTT.

The chain joins TRBV6-1 to TRBJ2-7; D gene uncertain. From germline, CDR1 is MNHNS and CDR2 SASEGT. This CDR3 spans 15 amino acids. Trimming removed 2 bases at V and 3 bases at J, with 14 bases between. This CDR3 is CASSESSGGFYEQYF. The CDR3 region has the DNA TGTGCCAGCAGTGAATCATCAGGCGGTTTCTACGAGCAGTACTTC.

The chain couples TRBV23-1 to TRBJ1-2, with 10 bases identical to TRBD1. TRBV23-1 is known as an ORF, though its function is uncertain. Unmatched junction bases numbered 10, after V lost 3 bases and J lost 6 bases. The length of the CDR3 is 16 residues. CDR3 DNA sequence: TGCGCCAGCAGTCATTCCGGACAGGGGGGTTCTAATGGCTACACCTTC. Translating it yields CASSHSGQGGSNGYTF.

The chain is built from TRBV28 and TRBJ2-5; no firm D call. The CDR3 has 11 amino acids. Germline V gene lookup returns CDR1 MDHEN and CDR2 SYDVKM. V was pared by 6 bases and J by 5 bases, with 7 bases between. The CDR3 nucleotides are TGTGCCAGCAGCCCGAGGGAGACCCAGTACTTC. Its protein product is CASSPRETQYF.

This clone was observed a handful of times. J is TRBJ2-1 and V is TRBV4-3; 12 nucleotides line up with TRBD2. There are 17 residues in the CDR3. Germline loops: CDR1 LGHNA, CDR2 YSLEER. The V and J ends lost 1 base and 10 bases, in that order; junction bases with no gene match: 11. CDR3: CASSQGRTSGMTEEQFF. CDR3 DNA sequence: TGCGCCAGCAGCCAAGGCCGGACTAGCGGGATGACTGAGGAGCAGTTCTTC.

V usage is TRBV7-8 and J usage is TRBJ2-7, with 9 bases fitting TRBD1. The length of the CDR3 is 14 residues. Germline CDR1 reads SGHVS; CDR2 reads FQNEAQ. V was pared by 5 bases and J by 2 bases, with 4 bases of the junction left unmatched. For the CDR3, the DNA is TGTGCCAGCAGCCCCTGGGACAGGGCCTACGAGCAGTACTTC. Protein sequence: CASSPWDRAYEQYF.